Presented here are 18 T cell receptor beta chains from one specimen sequenced in a study of blood T cell repertoires in COVID-19. The repertoire was sequenced with immunoSEQ multiplex PCR; TCRdb's copy has only in-frame clones and lacks some. The data show 45,000 to 50,000 clones, around 83% seen once. The material sequenced was peripheral blood. These receptors originate from a man in his 60s with active COVID-19.

This clone showed up just a few times. J is TRBJ2-1 and V is TRBV6-6, with 11 bases matching TRBD1. With V trimmed by 6 bases and J by 6 bases, 4 bases remained unmatched. This CDR3 contains 14 residues. CDR1 is MNHNY and CDR2 is SVGAGI in the germline V gene (reference sequence). As DNA, the CDR3 is TGTGCCAGCAGACCCGGGACAGGGGGCAATGAGCAGTTCTTC. It translates to CASRPGTGGNEQFF.

V and J are TRBV5-4 and TRBJ2-7; 10 bases are a match to TRBD1. Looked up from germline, CDR1 is SGHNT and CDR2 is YYREEE (reference sequence). Trimming took 0 bases from V and 3 from J; bases not matched to a gene: 6. This CDR3 comprises 16 residues. CDR3 sequence (DNA): TGTGCCAGCAGCTTGGGGGACAGGGGTGTAAGCTACGAGCAGTACTTC. Its protein product is CASSLGDRGVSYEQYF.

As regards this clone: An end of the junction differs from the germline gene, which may be a read error. This chain uses TRBV4-2 with TRBJ2-3, with 16 bases that match TRBD2. The CDR3 has 17 amino acids. Germline CDR1 is LGHNA and CDR2 is YNFKEQ. The CDR3 DNA sequence: TGTGCCAGCAGCCCCCAAGGGACTAGCGGGGGGGCGGATACGCAGTTTTTT. Amino acid sequence: CASSPQGTSGGADTQFF.

This clone was found a few times. The chain is built from TRBV7-9 and TRBJ1-1, with D unclear. The CDR3 is 14 amino acids. Trimming took 5 bases from V and 10 from J, leaving 20 bases between them. Looked up from germline, CDR1 is SEHNR and CDR2 is FQNEAQ (reference sequence). The CDR3 bases are TGTGCCAGCAGCACCTCCTTAGGACGGGAGGCAGCTTTCTTT. Amino acids: CASSTSLGREAAFF. Full variable domain (remainder filled in from reference TRBV7-9 and TRBJ1-1): DTGVSQNPRHKITKRGQNVTFRCDPISEHNRLYWYRQTLGQGPEFLTYFQNEAQLEKSRLLSDRFSAERPKGSFSTLEIQRTEQGDSAMYLCASSTSLGREAAFFGQGTRLTVV.

The rearrangement joins TRBV5-1 to TRBJ2-7, with D possibly matching TRBD2 (6 bases). The CDR3 loop spans 13 amino acids. V was trimmed by 2 bases and J by 2 bases, leaving 8 bases between them. Germline assignment: CDR1 SGHRS and CDR2 YFSETQ. DNA of the CDR3: TGCGCCAGCAGCTTTAGCGGAACCTACGAGCAGTACTTC. This translates into CASSFSGTYEQYF. The variable domain in full, completed from reference TRBV5-1 and TRBJ2-7, reads KAGVTQTPRYLIKTRGQQVTLSCSPISGHRSVSWYQQTPGQGLQFLFEYFSETQRNKGNFPGRFSGRQFSNSRSEMNVSTLELGDSALYLCASSFSGTYEQYFGPGTRLTVT.

The V gene is TRBV19, the J gene TRBJ1-4; 8 bases agree with TRBD1. Trimming removed 5 bases from V and 8 bases from J; junction bases left unmatched: 7. This CDR3 is 14 amino acids long. Per the germline V gene, CDR1 is LNHDA and CDR2 is SQIVND (reference sequence). DNA of the CDR3: TGTGCCAGTAGTGTCCGGGACAGGCGGGAAAAACTGTTTTTT. Translating it yields CASSVRDRREKLFF.

The chain links TRBV11-3 to TRBJ2-3, with a weak D call TRBD2 (5 bases). Germline V gene sequence: CDR1 SGHNT, CDR2 YENEEA. With 1 base removed from V and 0 bases from J, the gap between germline ends came to 11 bases. CDR3 length: 16 amino acids. CDR3 sequence reads: CASSLGPGKSTDTQYF. In DNA, the CDR3 is TGTGCCAGCAGCTTAGGCCCGGGAAAGAGCACAGATACGCAGTATTTT.

The rearrangement uses TRBV11-2 and TRBJ1-5, with D maybe TRBD1 (6 bases). V lost 4 bases and J lost 7, with 8 bases in between. Germline CDR1 is SGHAT and CDR2 is FQNNGV. CDR3 length: 12 residues. The CDR3 reads CASSSRGQPQHF. The CDR3 region has the DNA TGTGCCAGCAGCTCCAGGGGCCAGCCCCAGCATTTT.

In DNA, the CDR3 is TGTGCCAGCACTAGGGGGAGGGCCGGTGAGTACGAGCAGTACTTC. This encodes CASTRGRAGEYEQYF. The chain is built from TRBV28 and TRBJ2-7; D perhaps matches TRBD2 (7 bases). V was pared by 7 bases and J by 4 bases, with 20 bases between. The CDR3 is 15 residues long. Germline CDR1 MDHEN, CDR2 SYDVKM.

The CDR3 here is CASSRGRGTIYEQYF. The DNA of the CDR3 is TGCGCCAGCAGCCGAGGGCGGGGGACAATCTACGAGCAGTACTTC. The chain employs TRBV4-1 and TRBJ2-7; D possibly corresponds to TRBD2 (7 bases). Germline V gene data show CDR1 as MGHRA and CDR2 as YSYEKL. Trimming took 4 bases from V and 3 from J, leaving 16 bases between them. This CDR3 comprises 15 residues.

The V call is TRBV3-1 (or the pseudogene TRBV3-2), the J call TRBJ2-7; 9 bases are a match to TRBD2. J gave up 0 bases and V 3 bases, and 0 bases lay outside the gene matches. CDR1 LGHDT and CDR2 YNNKEL come from the germline V gene (reference sequence). CDR3 length: 14 amino acids. The CDR3 region is CASSQTSGSYEQYF. The CDR3 region has the DNA TGTGCCAGCAGCCAGACTAGCGGCTCCTACGAGCAGTACTTC.

The sample holds one count of this clone. The chain links TRBV28 to TRBJ2-5; 9 nucleotides match TRBD2. The CDR3 is made up of 16 amino acids. With V trimmed by 7 bases and J by 1 base, 10 bases remained unmatched. Germline assignment: CDR1 MDHEN and CDR2 SYDVKM. The CDR3 region has the DNA TGTGCCAGCAAACTAGCGGGCTTGTCCCCCCAAGAGACCCAGTACTTC. Its translation: CASKLAGLSPQETQYF.

The V gene is TRBV28, the J gene TRBJ2-7; tentative D call: TRBD1 (6 bases). The germline V and J ends were trimmed by 7 bases and 3 bases, with 10 bases remaining between them. The CDR3 spans 12 residues. From germline, CDR1 is MDHEN and CDR2 SYDVKM. In DNA form, the CDR3 reads TGTGCCAGCACCAAACAGGGCTACGAGCAGTACTTC. As protein: CASTKQGYEQYF.

The chain's CDR3 is CASSQYRGTGELFF. The CDR3 DNA follows: TGTGCCAGCAGCCAATATCGGGGGACCGGGGAGCTGTTTTTT. The chain joins TRBV3-1 (or the pseudogene TRBV3-2) to TRBJ2-2; D possibly corresponds to TRBD2 (6 bases). The V gene lost 2 bases and the J gene lost 5 bases, with 9 bases spanning the gap. CDR1 and CDR2 (germline): LGHDT, YNNKEL (reference sequence). The CDR3 runs to 14 residues.

The V and J genes are TRBV4-3 and TRBJ1-4; 7 nucleotides align to TRBD1. The CDR3 contains 16 residues. In germline, CDR1 is LGHNA, CDR2 YSLEER. J gave up 4 bases and V 0 bases, and 5 bases lay outside the gene matches. CDR3 sequence (DNA): TGCGCCAGCAGCCAAGACCTGGGACAGCTTAATGAAAAACTGTTTTTT. Its translation is CASSQDLGQLNEKLFF.

This chain uses TRBV7-9 with TRBJ2-1, with TRBD2 as a possible D gene (5 bases). CDR3 size: 15 residues. The V gene's germline CDR1 is SEHNR and CDR2 FQNEAQ (reference sequence). V was trimmed by 6 bases and J by 3 bases, leaving 15 bases between them. The DNA of the CDR3 is TGTGCCAGCAGGAGAGACTACCATTACTACAATGAGCAGTTCTTC. Its translation: CASRRDYHYYNEQFF.

As to this clone: Other DNA sequences within the sample encode an identical CDR3. The chain carries TRBV7-2 and TRBJ1-1; 7 positions agree with TRBD1. The germline gives CDR1 SGHTA, CDR2 FQGNSA. With 5 bases clipped from V and 6 bases from J, the junction kept 9 bases outside the gene matches. The CDR3 sequence is 14 residues long. The CDR3 DNA is TGTGCCAGCAGCCCCAGAAACAGGGGCCCTGAAGCTTTCTTT. It yields the protein CASSPRNRGPEAFF.

This rearrangement joins TRBV5-6 to TRBJ1-2; possibly TRBD1 for D (5 bases). CDR3 length: 15 amino acids. CDR1 SGHDT and CDR2 YYEEEE come from the germline V gene. Deletions cut 0 bases from V and 7 bases from J, with 16 bases between. Written as DNA, the CDR3 is TGTGCCAGCAGCTTGGATCAGGGCGCCGCCTCTGGCTACACCTTC. Protein: CASSLDQGAASGYTF.